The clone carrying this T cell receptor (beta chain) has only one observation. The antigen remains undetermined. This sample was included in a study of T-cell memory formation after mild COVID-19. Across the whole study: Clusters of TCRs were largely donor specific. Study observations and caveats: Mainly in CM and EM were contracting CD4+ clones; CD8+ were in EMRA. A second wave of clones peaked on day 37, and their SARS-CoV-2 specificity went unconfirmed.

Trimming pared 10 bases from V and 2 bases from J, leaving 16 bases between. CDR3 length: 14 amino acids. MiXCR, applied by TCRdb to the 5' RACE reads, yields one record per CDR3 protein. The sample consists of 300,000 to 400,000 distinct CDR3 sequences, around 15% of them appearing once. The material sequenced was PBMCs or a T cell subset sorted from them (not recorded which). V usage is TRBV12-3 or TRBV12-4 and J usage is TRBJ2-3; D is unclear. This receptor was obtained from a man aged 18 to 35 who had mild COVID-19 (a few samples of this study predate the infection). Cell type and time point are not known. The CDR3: CATSSSSLTDTQYF. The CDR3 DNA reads TGTGCCACCTCGAGTAGCTCACTCACAGATACGCAGTATTTT.